This is a list of T cell receptor beta chains from one sample in a study of post-analysis software for immune sequencing data. TCRdb reprocessed the PCR reads with MiXCR, giving one entry per CDR3 protein. Of roughly 800,000 distinct CDR3 sequences listed, roughly 27% are singletons. Sequencing was carried out using blood. The receptors were sampled from a girl between 10 and 17 years old with multiple sclerosis. CDR3s include the opening cysteine and the closing phenylalanine or tryptophan. The D gene is left open where the match is weak. A row's size may be missing; if present it is once, few, many or a size class.

>.|TRBV12-3/TRBV12-4|TRBJ1-5|.
TGTGCCAGCAGTTTAGTCCCGCTACGGCAGGGTAGCAATCAGCCCCAGCATTTT
CASSLVPLRQGSNQPQHF
>few|TRBV4-1|TRBJ1-5|TRBD1
TGCGCCAGCAGCCAATCCGGGACAGGCAATCAGCCCCAGCATTTT
CASSQSGTGNQPQHF
>.|TRBV11-2|TRBJ2-1|TRBD2
TGTGCCAGCAGCACCGTAGCGGGAGGACAATACAATGAGCAGTTCTTC
CASSTVAGGQYNEQFF
>.|TRBV5-1|TRBJ2-3|.
TGCGCCAGCAGCTGGCTCCCAACTAGCACAGATACGCAGTATTTT
CASSWLPTSTDTQYF
>few|TRBV6-6|TRBJ1-6|.
TGTGCCAGCAGTGTCCGAAGGAATTCACCCCTCCACTTT
CASSVRRNSPLHF
>.|TRBV7-9|TRBJ1-4|.
TGTGCCAGCAGCTTCCTACAGGCGAATGAAAAACTGTTTTTT
CASSFLQANEKLFF
>few|TRBV5-1|TRBJ2-1|.
TGCGCCAGCAGCTGGGGCGGGACAGTCCCCTCGAGCTCCTACAATGAGCAGTTCTTC
CASSWGGTVPSSSYNEQFF
>.|TRBV27|TRBJ1-4|.
TGTGCCAGCAGCAGGACACTCCTTGCAACTAATGAAAAACTGTTTTTT
CASSRTLLATNEKLFF
>.|TRBV20-1|TRBJ2-5|.
TGCAGTGCTGAACCGCGGGGGCCAGGGCGGGAGACCCAGTACTTC
CSAEPRGPGRETQYF
>.|TRBV5-1|TRBJ2-1|.
TGCGCCAGCAGCTTGGAGGAGGTCTGGGATGAGCAGTTCTTC
CASSLEEVWDEQFF
>many|TRBV20-1|TRBJ2-5|.
TGCAGTGCTAGAGCTATAGGGTCCGACGGGCCTCGGAGGGAGACCCAGTACTTC
CSARAIGSDGPRRETQYF
>.|TRBV10-3|TRBJ1-1|.
TGTGCCACCGTAAGAACAGGGAGAGGTACTGAAGCTTTCTTT
CATVRTGRGTEAFF
>few|TRBV7-7|TRBJ2-1|TRBD2
TGTGCCAGCAGCCGCTCTAGCGGGGTCCGGGAGCAGTTCTTC
CASSRSSGVREQFF
>few|TRBV6-5|TRBJ1-2|TRBD1
TGTGCCAGCGGAGACGACAGGGATCCTAACTATGGCTACACCTTC
CASGDDRDPNYGYTF
>few|TRBV3-1|TRBJ2-1|TRBD2
TGTGCCAGCAGCCAGGCGCCGCTAGCGGGAGGAGAGCAGTTCTTC
CASSQAPLAGGEQFF
>many|TRBV9|TRBJ2-7|.
TGTGCCAGCAGCGTAAGCAGCGCTAGCTACGAGCAGTACTTC
CASSVSSASYEQYF
>many|TRBV29-1|TRBJ2-5|TRBD1
TGCAGCGTGAGAAGTCGGACAGGTCAAGAGACCCAGTACTTC
CSVRSRTGQETQYF
>few|TRBV12-3/TRBV12-4|TRBJ1-2|TRBD1
TGTGCCAGCAGCGTCGACAGGGACTGTGGCTACACCTTC
CASSVDRDCGYTF
>.|TRBV7-2|TRBJ2-1|.
TGTGCCAGCAGCTTAGTATGGCGGGAGCAGTTCTTC
CASSLVWREQFF
>many|TRBV11-2|TRBJ2-3|TRBD2
TGTGCCAGCAGCTTTACGGGAGGGTTCACAGATACGCAGTATTTT
CASSFTGGFTDTQYF
>.|TRBV29-1|TRBJ2-5|TRBD2
TGCAGCGTTGGTTGGCTAGCGGGGGGCCAAGAGACCCAGTACTTC
CSVGWLAGGQETQYF
>.|TRBV29-1|TRBJ1-2|.
TGCAGCGTTGAAGGGACACGCGGCTACACCTTC
CSVEGTRGYTF
>.|TRBV4-1|TRBJ2-3|.
TGCGCCAGCAGCCGGCGGACAGGCCTGGGGGGTACATTGACAGATACGCAGTATTTT
CASSRRTGLGGTLTDTQYF
>many|TRBV7-2|TRBJ2-1|TRBD2
TGTGCCAGCAGCCGGACTAGCGGGTTGTATGAGCAGTTCTTC
CASSRTSGLYEQFF
>.|TRBV28|TRBJ1-1|.
TGTGCCAGCAGCGCCAACACTGAAGCTTTCTTT
CASSANTEAFF
>.|TRBV18|TRBJ2-4|TRBD1
TGTGCCAGCTCGCAACAGGGGGCGATGGAGCAGTACTTC
CASSQQGAMEQYF
>few|TRBV27|TRBJ1-6|.
TGTGCCAGCAGTTTAATAGTGGCAGGAAATTCACCCCTCCACTTT
CASSLIVAGNSPLHF
>.|TRBV28|TRBJ1-5|.
TGTGCCAGCAGTTGGGGGGGCAACCATAATCAGCCCCAGCATTTT
CASSWGGNHNQPQHF
>few|TRBV28|TRBJ2-5|.
TGTGCCAGCAGCTTGCCTAGGGACGAAAAGGGCGGGACCCAGTACTTC
CASSLPRDEKGGTQYF
>.|TRBV29-1|TRBJ2-4|.
TGCAGCTTCAGATCCGGACAGGGCCGGGGGGAGCAGTACTTC
CSFRSGQGRGEQYF
>.|TRBV5-1|TRBJ2-7|TRBD1
TGCGCCAGCAGCCCGGGACAGTTTCTCTCCTACGAGCAGTACTTC
CASSPGQFLSYEQYF
>few|TRBV28|TRBJ2-5|.
TGTGCCAGCAGCCGGACAGCTCAAGAGACCCAGTACTTC
CASSRTAQETQYF
>.|TRBV12-3/TRBV12-4|TRBJ2-3|.
TGTGCCAGCAATTGGGGCAGAACAGATACGCAGTATTTT
CASNWGRTDTQYF
>.|TRBV15|TRBJ1-2|TRBD1
TGTGCCACCAGCTCCCGGACTACAGGGGACGGCTACACCTTC
CATSSRTTGDGYTF
>.|TRBV6-1|TRBJ2-1|.
TGTGCCAGCAGTGGACCCGGGTGGAGTCCGATGTACAATGAGCAGTTCTTC
CASSGPGWSPMYNEQFF
>.|TRBV28|TRBJ1-2|.
TGTGCCAGCAGTTTATATGGGGATGGCTACACCTTC
CASSLYGDGYTF
>few|TRBV20-1|TRBJ1-5|.
TGCAGTGCTAGAGTGTCAGGGACGGGTGGCAATCAGCCCCAGCATTTT
CSARVSGTGGNQPQHF
>.|TRBV9|TRBJ1-2|.
TGTGCCAGCAGCCTACCGGTGGGGGACGTCAACTATGGCTACACCTTC
CASSLPVGDVNYGYTF
>.|TRBV7-8|TRBJ2-5|.
TGTGCCAGCAGCCCTACCCTGGCAGTACAAGAGACCCAGTACTTC
CASSPTLAVQETQYF
>.|TRBV6-2/TRBV6-3|TRBJ2-1|TRBD2
TGTGCCAGCAGTTCTTTAGCGGGGCGGGTTCCTAGATACAATGAGCAGTTCTTC
CASSSLAGRVPRYNEQFF
>.|TRBV11-3|TRBJ2-5|.
TGTGCCAGCAGCTTAGGTCGGGGGCGCAAAGAGACCCAGTACTTC
CASSLGRGRKETQYF
>many|TRBV18|TRBJ2-5|.
TGTGCCAGCTCACCAAGGATCCAAGAGACCCAGTACTTC
CASSPRIQETQYF
>few|TRBV5-1|TRBJ2-1|.
TGCGCCAGCAGCATATTTAGTTCGGCCTACAATGAGCAGTTCTTC
CASSIFSSAYNEQFF
>.|TRBV20-1|TRBJ1-4|TRBD1
TGCAGTGCTGACCGGGACAGCGTTAATGAAAAACTGTTTTTT
CSADRDSVNEKLFF